Following are 27 T cell receptor beta chains from one sample sequenced in a study of post-analysis software for immune sequencing data. Study-level findings and limits: The study found TRBV5-6, TRBV5-1 and TRBV20-1 among roughly 5 TRBV segments more frequent in patients than controls.

TCR beta cDNA libraries included unique molecular identifiers. TCRdb reprocessed the PCR reads via MiXCR and lists one record per CDR3 protein. Among 650,000 to 850,000 distinct CDR3 sequences listed, about 45% were seen once. Which antigens these TCRs recognize remains unknown. Sequencing used blood. The receptors originated from a girl between 5 and 17 years old with multiple sclerosis.

J is TRBJ2-5 and V is TRBV7-9; 9 positions agree with TRBD1. The DNA end is more similar to TRBJ2-7, so the J call may be wrong. CDR3 length: 15 residues. The V gene's germline CDR1 is SEHNR and CDR2 FQNEAQ (reference sequence). This chain's CDR3 is CASSEEGQGIYEQYF. Written as DNA, the CDR3 is TGTGCCAGCAGCGAGGAGGGACAGGGTATCTACGAGCAGTACTTC.

On this clonotype: This may be a read error, as it is one base from a much larger clone. The chain recombines TRBV20-1 with TRBJ1-4; D is ambiguous. This CDR3 contains 13 residues. Germline assignment: CDR1 DFQATT and CDR2 SNEGSKA (reference sequence). The CDR3: CSARDLTDEKRFF. DNA of the CDR3: TGCAGTGCTAGAGATCTGACGGATGAAAAACGGTTTTTT.

This clonotype was detected a few times. CDR3 sequence (DNA): TGCGCCAGCAGCTTGGAGTGGGAGGGCCATGGTGAGCAGTTCTTC. This sequence encodes CASSLEWEGHGEQFF. The V and J genes are TRBV5-1 and TRBJ2-1; 7 nucleotides agree with TRBD2. V lost 0 bases and J lost 9; bases outside the gene matches: 9. CDR1 SGHRS and CDR2 YFSETQ come from the germline V gene. This CDR3 is 15 amino acids long.

V is TRBV5-1 and J is TRBJ2-1; TRBD2 matches 10 bases. The CDR3 has 16 amino acids. Losses at the gene ends were 3 bases for V and 8 bases for J; bases not matched to a gene: 11. Germline loops: CDR1 SGHRS, CDR2 YFSETQ. Here the CDR3 DNA reads TGCGCCAGCAGCTCCTTAGCGGGGGGAGCTGGGGATGAGCAGTTCTTC. As protein: CASSSLAGGAGDEQFF.

This clonotype occurred a few times. V and J are TRBV6-6 and TRBJ2-7; D is perhaps TRBD1 (7 bases). CDR1 MNHNY and CDR2 SVGAGI come from the germline V gene (reference sequence). The V end was cut by 7 bases, the J end by 4 bases, with 14 bases between. This CDR3 is 13 amino acids long. The CDR3 protein is CASTTGTSYEQYF. The CDR3 nucleotides read TGTGCCAGCACGACAGGGACTTCTTACGAGCAGTACTTC.

The chain links TRBV12-3 or TRBV12-4 to TRBJ1-5; D is undetermined. Trimming pared 6 bases from V and 6 bases from J, leaving 15 bases between. CDR3 length equals 14 residues. The CDR3 loop reads CASSPGPRTQPQHF. The CDR3 region has the DNA TGTGCCAGCAGCCCCGGGCCTCGGACTCAGCCCCAGCATTTT.

This clonotype occurred a few times. This chain joins TRBV7-2 and TRBJ2-1; the match to TRBD2 covers 8 bases. J was trimmed by 7 bases and V by 5 bases; bases with no gene match: 13. In germline, CDR1 is SGHTA, CDR2 FQGNSA. The CDR3 is 16 amino acids. The CDR3 protein is CASSLLGTRIRNEQFF. The CDR3 coding sequence is TGTGCCAGCAGCCTACTCGGGACTAGAATTAGGAATGAGCAGTTCTTC.

V is TRBV5-1 and J is TRBJ1-1; 8 bases are shared with TRBD1. This CDR3 comprises 15 residues. The V gene end was trimmed by 4 bases and the J gene end by 1 base; junction bases not matched to a gene: 6. Per the germline V gene, CDR1 is SGHRS and CDR2 is YFSETQ. The CDR3 protein is CASSDRGGSNTEAFF. In DNA, the CDR3 is TGCGCCAGCAGCGACAGGGGAGGGTCGAACACTGAAGCTTTCTTT. Variable domain in full (rest from reference TRBV5-1 and TRBJ1-1): KAGVTQTPRYLIKTRGQQVTLSCSPISGHRSVSWYQQTPGQGLQFLFEYFSETQRNKGNFPGRFSGRQFSNSRSEMNVSTLELGDSALYLCASSDRGGSNTEAFFGQGTRLTVV.

This clonotype was counted between two and nine times. The chain has TRBV15 and TRBJ2-1; D gene ambiguous. The V end lost 0 bases, the J end lost 4 bases, and 4 bases lay between the germline ends. The CDR3 runs 13 residues. Germline V lookup: CDR1 LNHNV, CDR2 YYDKDF (reference sequence). CDR3: CATSRERYNEQFF. CDR3 nucleotide sequence: TGTGCCACCAGCAGAGAGCGGTACAATGAGCAGTTCTTC.

This clonotype was found a few times. The J gene is TRBJ2-7, the V gene TRBV5-1; D uncertain. Trimming removed 0 bases from V and 0 bases from J, with 10 bases in between. This CDR3 has 15 residues. The germline V gene has CDR1 SGHRS and CDR2 YFSETQ. Here the CDR3 reads CASSLAPLSSYEQYF. The CDR3 nucleotides are TGCGCCAGCAGCTTGGCCCCCCTGTCCTCCTACGAGCAGTACTTC.

This clonotype was recorded a few times. This chain connects TRBV19 to TRBJ1-5; D is ambiguous. The CDR3 length is 13 residues. V lost 5 bases to trimming and J lost 0 bases, with 5 bases between them. CDR1 and CDR2 from the germline V gene are LNHDA and SQIVND (reference sequence). The CDR3 bases are TGTGCCAGTAGTCGGGGTAGCAATCAGCCCCAGCATTTT. Translated: CASSRGSNQPQHF.

V is TRBV18 and J is TRBJ2-1; TRBD1 matches at 9 bases. CDR3 length equals 17 residues. The V segment lost 0 bases and the J segment 7 bases; nucleotides outside the gene matches: 10. Germline loops: CDR1 KGHSH, CDR2 LQKENI. This CDR3 reads CASSPPIMTGGLNEQFF. CDR3 nucleotides: TGTGCCAGCTCACCACCCATCATGACAGGGGGGTTGAATGAGCAGTTCTTC. The variable domain in full, with the rest retrieved from reference TRBV18 and TRBJ2-1, is NAGVMQNPRHLVRRRGQEARLRCSPMKGHSHVYWYRQLPEEGLKFMVYLQKENIIDESGMPKERFSAEFPKEGPSILRIQQVVRGDSAAYFCASSPPIMTGGLNEQFFGPGTRLTVL.

The V gene is TRBV2, the J gene TRBJ1-4; TRBD1 agrees at 11 bases. The V gene's germline CDR1 is SNHLY and CDR2 FYNNEI. The CDR3 has 15 residues. The junction had 7 bases not matched to a gene; V was cut back by 6 bases and J by 7 bases. The CDR3 sequence is CASSWTGGDSEKLFF. The CDR3 nucleotides read TGTGCCAGCAGCTGGACAGGGGGCGATTCTGAAAAACTGTTTTTT. Based on the CDR3 plus reference TRBV2 and TRBJ1-4, the full variable domain is EPEVTQTPSHQVTQMGQEVILRCVPISNHLYFYWYRQILGQKVEFLVSFYNNEISEKSEIFDDQFSVERPDGSNFTLKIRSTKLEDSAMYFCASSWTGGDSEKLFFGSGTQLSVL.

This clonotype was observed at least ten times. The chain employs TRBV7-9 and TRBJ2-1; 9 bases fit TRBD2. The V gene end was trimmed by 3 bases and the J gene end by 9 bases; junction bases not matched to a gene: 12. This CDR3 spans 16 amino acids. The germline gives CDR1 SEHNR, CDR2 FQNEAQ (reference sequence). In DNA form, the CDR3 reads TGTGCCAGCAGCTTGATGACTAGCGGCCCGTTCGGTGAGCAGTTCTTC. Residues: CASSLMTSGPFGEQFF.

The chain recombines TRBV5-1 with TRBJ2-7, with a tentative D call TRBD2 (5 bases). Per germline, CDR1 SGHRS and CDR2 YFSETQ. V was trimmed by 0 bases and J by 6 bases, leaving 16 bases between them. This CDR3 has 15 amino acids. CDR3 in amino acids: CASSLGDALSVEQYF. The CDR3 nucleotides read TGCGCCAGCAGCTTGGGTGACGCCCTTAGCGTCGAGCAGTACTTC.

This clonotype came up many times. The V and J genes are TRBV24-1 and TRBJ2-1, with TRBD2 matching over 15 bases. In germline, CDR1 is KGHDR, CDR2 SFDVKD. V lost 9 bases to trimming and J lost 6 bases; unmatched junction nucleotides: 8. The CDR3 extends over 16 amino acids. CDR3 DNA sequence: TGTGCCACCGGACTAGCGGGAGGGCCAGTCGGCAATGAGCAGTTCTTC. It codes for CATGLAGGPVGNEQFF.

The chain combines TRBV7-8 with TRBJ2-4; 9 positions match TRBD1. This CDR3 has 15 residues. From germline, CDR1 is SGHVS and CDR2 FQNEAQ. Trimming took 5 bases from V and 7 from J; bases not matched to a gene: 9. The CDR3 nucleotides read TGTGCCAGCAGCCCTCGACAGGGGGTAGGGAACATTCAGTACTTC. This translates into CASSPRQGVGNIQYF.

This rearrangement joins TRBV18 to TRBJ2-7, with 9 bases aligning to TRBD2. Germline CDR1 and CDR2: KGHSH and LQKENI. The CDR3 sequence is 14 residues long. Losses at the gene ends were 1 base for V and 5 bases for J; bases not matched to a gene: 3. The CDR3 sequence is CASSPRGRADEQYF. In DNA form, the CDR3 reads TGTGCCAGCTCACCACGCGGGAGGGCCGACGAGCAGTACTTC.

This clonotype was counted a single time. The chain is built from TRBV7-6 and TRBJ2-6; 11 bases line up with TRBD2. Per the germline V gene, CDR1 is SGHVS and CDR2 is FNYEAQ. This CDR3 is built from 21 residues. J gave up 0 bases and V 2 bases, and 12 bases lay outside the gene matches. The CDR3 is CASSLRGLAGHSFSGANVLTF. The CDR3 DNA reads TGTGCCAGCAGCTTACGAGGACTAGCGGGCCACTCTTTCTCTGGGGCCAACGTCCTGACTTTC.

The rearrangement uses TRBV4-2 and TRBJ2-1, with D unresolved. The CDR3 is 17 residues long. CDR1 is LGHNA and CDR2 is YNFKEQ in the germline V gene. V shed 2 bases and J shed 5 bases, with 19 bases lying between them. The DNA for the CDR3 is TGTGCCAGCAGCCAAATCGGATCCCGTAGCAGCCACAATGAGCAGTTCTTC. This gives the protein CASSQIGSRSSHNEQFF.

The chain has TRBV29-1 and TRBJ2-3, with D possibly matching TRBD2 (6 bases). This CDR3 region has 13 residues. CDR1 and CDR2 (germline): SQVTM, ANQGSEA. Trimming took off 3 bases at V and 2 bases at J, with 9 bases between the two ends. CDR3 in amino acids: CSVDAGYTDTQYF. The CDR3 nucleotides are TGCAGCGTTGACGCGGGGTACACAGATACGCAGTATTTT.

This clonotype was detected a few times. The chain links TRBV20-1 to TRBJ2-3, with D maybe TRBD2 (6 bases). The V end was cut by 0 bases, the J end by 5 bases, with 9 bases between. The CDR3 is 13 residues long. Germline CDR1 DFQATT, CDR2 SNEGSKA (reference sequence). The CDR3 region is CSARDGGLDTQYF. CDR3 in DNA: TGCAGTGCTAGAGACGGGGGTCTAGATACGCAGTATTTT.

There are a few counts of this clonotype. The V call is TRBV11-2, the J call TRBJ2-7; weak D call: TRBD1 (5 bases). The CDR3 extends over 15 amino acids. In germline, CDR1 is SGHAT, CDR2 FQNNGV. V gave up 5 bases and J gave up 0 bases, with 14 bases separating them. The CDR3 is CASSIAYRSSYEQYF. The DNA for the CDR3 is TGTGCCAGCAGCATCGCCTACAGGAGCTCCTACGAGCAGTACTTC.

This clonotype came up a few times. This chain joins TRBV3-1 and TRBJ2-3; D is uncertain. V was trimmed by 1 base and J by 3 bases, leaving 14 bases between them. Germline-derived CDR1 and CDR2 are LGHDT and YNNKEL (reference sequence). This CDR3 is 16 amino acids long. The chain's CDR3 is CASSQAPSRGTDTQYF. The CDR3 DNA is TGTGCCAGCAGCCAAGCCCCGAGTCGTGGTACAGATACGCAGTATTTT.

This rearrangement joins TRBV7-9 to TRBJ2-7; 11 nucleotides agree with TRBD2. V shed 1 base, J shed 7 bases, and the junction held 6 bases outside the gene matches. Germline V gene sequence: CDR1 SEHNR, CDR2 FQNEAQ (reference sequence). The CDR3 totals 15 residues. The DNA of the CDR3 is TGTGCCAGCAGCTTAGTTCTAGCGGGAGGCATGGAGCAGTACTTC. Residues: CASSLVLAGGMEQYF.

The J gene is TRBJ2-7, the V gene TRBV20-1, with D perhaps TRBD2 (5 bases). The CDR3 loop spans 14 amino acids. Trimming left V 3 bases short and J 2 bases short, with 14 bases between. Germline CDR1 reads DFQATT; CDR2 reads SNEGSKA (reference sequence). CDR3 bases: TGCAGTGCTAGTACGACTGTCGGGGCCTACGAGCAGTACTTC. It translates to CSASTTVGAYEQYF.

The rearrangement joins TRBV7-9 to TRBJ2-5; D not resolved. CDR3 length: 15 amino acids. Trimming pared 5 bases from V and 1 base from J, leaving 14 bases between. CDR1 and CDR2 from the germline V gene are SEHNR and FQNEAQ (reference sequence). The CDR3 DNA reads as TGTGCCAGCAGCCCCCTTGTGGCCTTCCAAGAGACCCAGTACTTC. This codes for CASSPLVAFQETQYF.